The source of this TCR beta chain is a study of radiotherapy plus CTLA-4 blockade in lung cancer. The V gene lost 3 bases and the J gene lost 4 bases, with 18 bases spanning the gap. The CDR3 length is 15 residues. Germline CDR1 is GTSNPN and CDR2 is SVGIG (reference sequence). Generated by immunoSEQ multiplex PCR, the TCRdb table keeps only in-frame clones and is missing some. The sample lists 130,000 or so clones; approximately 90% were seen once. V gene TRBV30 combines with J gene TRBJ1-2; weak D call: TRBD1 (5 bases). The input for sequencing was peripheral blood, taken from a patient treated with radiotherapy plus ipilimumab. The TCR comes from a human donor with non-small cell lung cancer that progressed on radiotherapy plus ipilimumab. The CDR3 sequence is CAWSRPDQGAYGYTF. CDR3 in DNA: TGTGCCTGGAGCCGTCCAGACCAGGGCGCCTATGGCTACACCTTC.